Listed below are T cell receptor beta chains from one sample, sequenced in a study of OX40 agonist ivuxolimab in advanced cancers. Generated by immunoSEQ multiplex PCR, the TCRdb table keeps only in-frame clones and is missing some. The sample holds over 75,000 clones; around 87% are singletons and the top ten take approximately 4%. The sequences come from CD4+ or CD8+ T cells sorted from blood, collected in a trial of the OX40 agonist ivuxolimab. These receptors were collected from an adult with an advanced solid tumor such as melanoma, head and neck, liver or kidney cancer. Both conserved end residues are part of each CDR3. D genes are given only for firm matches. Some rows have no size entry. The others give once, few or many, or a class for an expanded clone.

TRBJ2-3,NA,TRBV5-6,15,NA,TGTGCCAGCAGCTTGGGATTAGGCGGCACAGATACGCAGTATTTT,CASSLGLGGTDTQYF
TRBJ2-3,NA,TRBV9,16,TRBD2,TGTGCCAGCAGCGTAGAGGCTAGCGGGAGGACAGATACGCAGTATTTT,CASSVEASGRTDTQYF
TRBJ2-2,NA,TRBV25-1,14,NA,TGTGCCAGCAGGGAGGAGGGTTATAGAGGGGAGCTGTTTTTT,CASREEGYRGELFF
TRBJ2-1,NA,TRBV19,13,TRBD1,TGTGCCTGCCGGGACAGGGGGTCGGTTGAGCAGTTCTTC,CACRDRGSVEQFF
TRBJ2-5,NA,TRBV11-2,19,TRBD1,TGTGCCAGCAGCTTAGTCAGTGGGTCAAGGACAGGAACCCTGCAGTCCCAGTACTTC,CASSLVSGSRTGTLQSQYF
TRBJ2-5,NA,TRBV19,14,NA,TGTGCCAGTTCTGGACAGGTGGCGGGGGAGACCCAGTACTTC,CASSGQVAGETQYF
TRBJ2-2,NA,TRBV9,16,TRBD2,TGTGCCAGCAGCGTAGATCCTAGCGGGGCGGGCGGGGAGCTGTTTTTT,CASSVDPSGAGGELFF
TRBJ2-1,NA,TRBV19,16,TRBD2,TGTGCCAGTAGTATGGTAGCGGGATCCCGGGGCAATGAGCAGTTCTTC,CASSMVAGSRGNEQFF
TRBJ2-3,NA,TRBV7-2,18,NA,TGTGCCAGCAGCTTATTTTCGGCCCCAGCGGCTAGCACAGATACGCAGTATTTT,CASSLFSAPAASTDTQYF
TRBJ2-6,NA,TRBV25-1,16,NA,TGTGCCAGCAGTTCGGCAGCCCGCTCTGGGGCCAACGTCCTGACTTTC,CASSSAARSGANVLTF
TRBJ1-1,NA,TRBV30,13,NA,TGTGCCTGGAGTGCGGGCAGGGACACTGAAGCTTTCTTT,CAWSAGRDTEAFF
TRBJ2-2,NA,TRBV7-3,15,TRBD1,TGTGCCAGCAGCTGGGGGACAGGGAACACCGGGGAGCTGTTTTTT,CASSWGTGNTGELFF
TRBJ1-6,NA,TRBV29-1,13,TRBD1,TGCAGCGTACAGACAGGGGCTAATTCACCCCTCCACTTT,CSVQTGANSPLHF
TRBJ2-1,few,TRBV6-4,13,NA,TGTGCCAGCAGCCAGGACAGCGGCAATGAGCAGTTCTTC,CASSQDSGNEQFF
TRBJ2-7,NA,TRBV29-1,14,NA,TGCAGCGTAGACACTGCCGGCAGCTCCTACGAGCAGTACTTC,CSVDTAGSSYEQYF
TRBJ2-2,NA,TRBV9,13,NA,TGTGCCAGCAGCCTAGAGGGCACCGGGGAGCTGTTTTTT,CASSLEGTGELFF
TRBJ1-2,NA,TRBV29-1,11,NA,TGCAGCGTAAACCAGGGCCGGGGCTACACCTTC,CSVNQGRGYTF
TRBJ1-1,NA,TRBV9,13,NA,TGTGCCAGCAGCGTATCGGGTCACACTGAAGCTTTCTTT,CASSVSGHTEAFF
TRBJ2-1,NA,TRBV18,15,NA,TGTGCCAGCTCACCTGTGGTGGAGGGCTACAATGAGCAGTTCTTC,CASSPVVEGYNEQFF
TRBJ2-1,NA,TRBV11-2,14,TRBD2,TGTGCCAGCAGCACTAGCGGGAGGGGCTATGAGCAGTTCTTC,CASSTSGRGYEQFF
TRBJ2-2,NA,TRBV7-9,14,TRBD2,TGTGCCAGCAGCTACCTAGCGGGATACGGGGAGCTGTTTTTT,CASSYLAGYGELFF
TRBJ1-5,NA,TRBV14,13,NA,TGTGCCAGCAGCGGACGGGATAATCAGCCCCAGCATTTT,CASSGRDNQPQHF
TRBJ2-5,NA,TRBV29-1,14,TRBD2,TGCAGCGCACCGGGACTAGCGGGAGCGGAGACCCAGTACTTC,CSAPGLAGAETQYF
TRBJ2-3,NA,TRBV28,18,TRBD2,TGTGCCAGCAGCCAACCCGGACTAGCGGGAGGGCCCCCCATGACGCAGTATTTT,CASSQPGLAGGPPMTQYF
TRBJ2-7,NA,TRBV13,15,NA,TGTGCCAGCAGCTTAGGCTGGGGCGGGGCTTACGAGCAGTACTTC,CASSLGWGGAYEQYF
TRBJ1-2,NA,TRBV7-3,14,TRBD1,TGTGCCAGCAGCTTGGACAGGGGATTGGATGGCTACACCTTC,CASSLDRGLDGYTF
TRBJ1-3,once,TRBV14,16,NA,TGTGCCAGCAGCCAAGTGGCGTCTAATAGAGGGAACACCATATATTTT,CASSQVASNRGNTIYF
TRBJ2-1,NA,TRBV5-4,15,NA,TGTGCCAGCAGCCCGAGGTCCTTATCCTACAATGAGCAGTTCTTC,CASSPRSLSYNEQFF
TRBJ2-2,NA,TRBV11-2,19,TRBD1,TGTGCCAGCAGCTCGTCGTCGAACAGGGGTTTGGTGAACACCGGGGAGCTGTTTTTT,CASSSSSNRGLVNTGELFF
TRBJ2-1,NA,TRBV6-4,16,TRBD1,TGTGCCAGCCCCGAAGACAGGGGGCCTTCGTACAATGAGCAGTTCTTC,CASPEDRGPSYNEQFF
TRBJ2-5,NA,TRBV27,14,NA,TGTGCCAGCACATCTCCGGGGGGCTTGGAGACCCAGTACTTC,CASTSPGGLETQYF
TRBJ2-4,NA,TRBV6-5,13,NA,TGTGCCAGCAGTGTCAGAACCAAAAACATTCAGTACTTC,CASSVRTKNIQYF
TRBJ2-3,NA,TRBV11-3,17,TRBD2,TGTGCCAGCAGCACCCGGACTAGCGGCGATAGCACAGATACGCAGTATTTT,CASSTRTSGDSTDTQYF
TRBJ1-4,NA,TRBV5-1,14,TRBD1,TGCGCCAGCAGCTTACAGGGGGCTAATGAAAAACTGTTTTTT,CASSLQGANEKLFF
TRBJ1-1,NA,TRBV19,15,NA,TGTGCCAGTAGCGAATACAGGGCTTGGAGCACTGAAGCTTTCTTT,CASSEYRAWSTEAFF
TRBJ2-2,NA,TRBV19,14,TRBD1,TGTGCCAGTAGCCTACAGGGGTACACCGGGGAGCTGTTTTTT,CASSLQGYTGELFF
TRBJ2-2,NA,TRBV6-6,13,NA,TGTGCCAGCAGTCCGGGATCGACCGGGGAGCTGTTTTTT,CASSPGSTGELFF
TRBJ2-1,NA,TRBV16,13,NA,TGTGCCAGCAGCCACTTTCACTCCAATGAGCAGTTCTTC,CASSHFHSNEQFF
TRBJ1-2,once,TRBV30,12,NA,TGTGCCTGGAGTCGAGGCAGAGGGTGGAAAACCTTC,CAWSRGRGWKTF
TRBJ1-2,NA,TRBV19,13,NA,TGTGCCAGTAGTTTGGGACGGGTCTATGGCTACACCTTC,CASSLGRVYGYTF
TRBJ2-1,NA,TRBV11-3,12,NA,TGTGCCAGCAGGGCCGACAGCAATGAGCAGTTCTTC,CASRADSNEQFF
TRBJ2-3,NA,TRBV27,20,TRBD2,TGTGCCAGCAGCCAGAGGCCGGGACTAGCGGGAGGTACTAGCACAGATACGCAGTATTTT,CASSQRPGLAGGTSTDTQYF
TRBJ1-2,NA,TRBV9,14,NA,TGTGCCAGCAGCCCGGGGGGGGCAGGCTATGGCTACACCTTC,CASSPGGAGYGYTF
TRBJ1-2,NA,TRBV18,13,NA,TGTGCCAGCTCCCGGACAGAGAACTATGGCTACACCTTC,CASSRTENYGYTF
TRBJ2-2,NA,TRBV4-3,15,NA,TGCGCCAGCAGCCAACAGGGAATTTGGCCCGGGGAGCTGTTTTTT,CASSQQGIWPGELFF
TRBJ1-2,NA,TRBV6-5,14,NA,TGTGCCAGCAGTGAACCACAGGGCCACTATGGCTACACCTTC,CASSEPQGHYGYTF
TRBJ2-4,NA,TRBV6-1,15,NA,TGTGCCAGCAGTGAAGCAGGGCAGGTGGAAAACATTCAGTACTTC,CASSEAGQVENIQYF
TRBJ1-1,few,TRBV5-1,17,NA,TGCGCCAGCAGCTTGCTGGGGGGAGGAAGGGTGAACACTGAAGCTTTCTTT,CASSLLGGGRVNTEAFF